The next 5 T cell receptor beta chains were all read from a single sample in a study of blood T cell repertoires in COVID-19. This table comes from immunoSEQ multiplex PCR, and its TCRdb copy is limited to in-frame clones, with some not included. The sample holds 200,000 to 300,000 clones; around 90% are singletons and the top ten take more than 0.8%. Sequencing input: peripheral blood. The receptors here all came from a young man with COVID-19, enrolled during active disease.

This chain connects TRBV5-1 to TRBJ2-2, with a possible D match to TRBD2 (5 bases). Trimming pared 10 bases from V and 6 bases from J, leaving 10 bases between. Germline assignment: CDR1 SGHRS and CDR2 YFSETQ. The CDR3 loop spans 11 amino acids. CDR3 in amino acids: CAPHGAGELFF. CDR3 coding DNA: TGCGCCCCCCACGGGGCCGGGGAGCTGTTTTTT. The full variable domain, completed using reference TRBV5-1 and TRBJ2-2, is KAGVTQTPRYLIKTRGQQVTLSCSPISGHRSVSWYQQTPGQGLQFLFEYFSETQRNKGNFPGRFSGRQFSNSRSEMNVSTLELGDSALYLCAPHGAGELFFGEGSRLTVL.

V gene TRBV28 combines with J gene TRBJ1-2; the D gene is possibly TRBD1 (6 bases). Trimming took 7 bases from V and 2 from J, leaving 11 bases between them. CDR1 is MDHEN, CDR2 SYDVKM, per germline. The CDR3 consists of 13 residues. In DNA form, the CDR3 reads TGTGCCAGCAAAGGACAGCACAACTATGGCTACACCTTC. It yields the protein CASKGQHNYGYTF.

The chain employs TRBV13 and TRBJ1-1; D is unclear. Deletions cut 2 bases from V and 0 bases from J, with 10 bases between. The CDR3 has 15 residues. The germline CDR1 and CDR2 sequences are PRHDT and FYEKMQ (reference sequence). The CDR3 region is CASSLYAGMNTEAFF. DNA for the CDR3: TGTGCCAGCAGCTTATATGCGGGGATGAACACTGAAGCTTTCTTT. Looking up the rest from reference TRBV13 and TRBJ1-1 gives the full variable domain: AAGVIQSPRHLIKEKRETATLKCYPIPRHDTVYWYQQGPGQDPQFLISFYEKMQSDKGSIPDRFSAQQFSDYHSELNMSSLELGDSALYFCASSLYAGMNTEAFFGQGTRLTVV.

This chain connects TRBV6-5 to TRBJ1-5; maybe TRBD1 (6 bases). Deletions cut 2 bases from V and 6 bases from J, with 8 bases between. The CDR3 spans 13 residues. Germline V CDR1 and CDR2: MNHEY, SVGAGI. CDR3 in DNA: TGTGCCAGCAGTTACCAGGGGAGTCAGCCCCAGCATTTT. This translates into CASSYQGSQPQHF.

In regard to this clone: Other DNA sequences in this sample translate to the same CDR3. The chain carries TRBV5-1 and TRBJ1-6; D is possibly TRBD1 (6 bases). With 4 bases removed from V and 7 bases from J, the gap between germline ends came to 12 bases. Germline CDR1 and CDR2: SGHRS and YFSETQ. The CDR3 has 14 residues. The CDR3, as DNA: TGCGCCAGCAGCCCCGGACAGCAAAATTCACCCCTCCACTTT. Protein: CASSPGQQNSPLHF.